The source of this T cell receptor (beta chain) is a study of cytomegalovirus exposure and HLA in healthy donors. CDR3 size: 14 residues. V was clipped by 4 bases and J by 11 bases, with 20 bases between them. Germline V CDR1 and CDR2: SNHLY, FYNNEI. In the PCR, 60 Vbeta and 13 Jbeta primers were used. Method: immunoSEQ multiplex PCR; TCRdb's copy keeps in-frame clones and lacks some. The sample lists some 89,000 clones, about four fifths seen once, with under 2% in the top ten. The specimen sequenced was PBMCs. The genes are TRBV2 and TRBJ1-1, with a possible D match to TRBD1 (6 bases). This sequence originates from a woman aged 25 to 45 in good health and CMV-seronegative. CDR3 residues: CASSVSQGNLGAFF. CDR3 nucleotide sequence: TGTGCCAGCAGTGTGTCACAGGGTAATTTGGGTGCTTTCTTT.